The 30 T cell receptor beta chains reported below all come from one sample, sequenced in a study of neurological immune-mediated disorders. Using its own MiXCR run on the 5' RACE reads, TCRdb lists one record per CDR3 protein. The sample gives roughly 89,000 distinct CDR3 sequences, roughly 2.6% of which show up once; 0.9% to 1.4% is in the top ten. The sample was PBMCs. The origin of the receptors is a woman in her 30s with multiple sclerosis.

As to this clonotype: At one boundary the junction diverges from the germline segment, which might be a read error. The chain is built from TRBV18 and TRBJ1-5; D ambiguous. Germline values: CDR1 KGHSH, CDR2 LQKENI. The CDR3 contains 14 residues. The CDR3 loop reads CVSSPPSGGQPQHF. CDR3 nucleotide sequence: TGTGTCAGCTCACCACCCAGCGGTGGTCAGCCCCAGCATTTT.

This clonotype showed up many times. V usage is TRBV27 and J usage is TRBJ1-5; D remains unclear. V lost 6 bases and J lost 5, with 17 bases in between. CDR1 and CDR2 from the germline V gene are MNHEY and SMNVEV (reference sequence). This CDR3 contains 15 residues. The CDR3 nucleotides read TGTGCCAGCAGGGCGGGGTCCACAGCGGATCAGCCCCAGCATTTT. It codes for CASRAGSTADQPQHF.

This clonotype appeared many times. V and J are TRBV5-1 and TRBJ2-5, with 8 nucleotides matching TRBD1. The V gene's germline CDR1 is SGHRS and CDR2 YFSETQ. CDR3 length: 14 residues. The J segment lost 2 bases and the V segment lost 5 bases, leaving 5 bases of the junction unmatched. CDR3 DNA sequence: TGCGCCAGCAGTTCCCAGGGGGCTCAAGAGACCCAGTACTTC. Translated, it gives CASSSQGAQETQYF.

This clonotype was counted many times. The J gene is TRBJ1-2, the V gene TRBV27; D unresolved. The germline V gene encodes CDR1 MNHEY and CDR2 SMNVEV (reference sequence). CDR3 size: 15 residues. V was trimmed by 9 bases and J by 0 bases, leaving 17 bases between them. The DNA of the CDR3 is TGTGCCAGATCCCGCCGGACCGCTACTAACTATGGCTACACCTTC. It yields the protein CARSRRTATNYGYTF.

In its sample, this clonotype was seen many times. This chain connects TRBV12-3 or TRBV12-4 to TRBJ1-2; TRBD1 might be the D (5 bases). This CDR3 is 12 amino acids long. V was shortened by 11 bases and J by 4 bases, with 14 bases between the two germline ends. The CDR3 reads CASSGVRYGYTF. In nucleotides, the CDR3 is TGTGCCTCCTCGGGGGTCCGCTATGGCTACACCTTC.

This clonotype was counted ten times or more. J is TRBJ2-3 and V is TRBV28; possibly TRBD1 for D (6 bases). This CDR3 spans 14 amino acids. Trimming cost V 5 bases and J 6 bases, with 15 bases left between them. Germline loops: CDR1 MDHEN, CDR2 SYDVKM. In DNA, the CDR3 is TGTGCCAGCAGTAGTTACCCAGGGGTCGATACGCAGTATTTT. This codes for CASSSYPGVDTQYF.

This clonotype was counted ten times or more. CDR3 in amino acids: CASSYRGGQIYEQYF. In DNA form, the CDR3 reads TGTGCCAGCAGTTACAGGGGCGGCCAGATCTACGAGCAGTACTTC. The V gene is TRBV6-5, the J gene TRBJ2-7; D is perhaps TRBD1 (5 bases). The CDR3 totals 15 residues. Trimming shortened V by 2 bases and J by 3 bases, and 14 bases separated the two germline ends. The V gene's germline CDR1 is MNHEY and CDR2 SVGAGI.

This clonotype was found many times. V usage is TRBV10-2 and J usage is TRBJ2-1; the D gene is possibly TRBD1 (6 bases). With 0 bases removed from V and 1 base from J, the gap between germline ends came to 10 bases. This CDR3 is 16 amino acids long. CDR1 is WSHSY, CDR2 SAAADI, per germline. The CDR3 spells CASSESIGGSYNEQFF. The CDR3 nucleotides read TGCGCCAGCAGTGAGTCGATAGGGGGTTCCTACAATGAGCAGTTCTTC.

The sample holds many counts of this clonotype. The rearrangement links TRBV5-1 to TRBJ2-3; 8 bases line up with TRBD2. CDR1 SGHRS and CDR2 YFSETQ come from the germline V gene. The CDR3 covers 14 residues. With V trimmed by 5 bases and J by 4 bases, 6 bases remained unmatched. CDR3: CASRSSGISDTQYF. The CDR3 nucleotides are TGCGCCAGCAGGAGTAGCGGGATTTCAGATACGCAGTATTTT.

This clonotype was counted ten times or more. V and J are TRBV7-2 and TRBJ1-6, with a possible D match to TRBD1 (6 bases). The CDR3 runs 17 residues. The germline V and J ends were trimmed by 5 bases and 7 bases, with 21 bases remaining between them. Germline V CDR1 and CDR2: SGHTA, FQGNSA. The CDR3 sequence: CASSPRGGGPFNSPLHF. In nucleotides, the CDR3 is TGTGCCAGCAGCCCGAGGGGAGGGGGGCCCTTCAATTCACCCCTCCACTTT. Using reference TRBV7-2 and TRBJ1-6 for the parts outside the CDR3, the full variable domain is GAGVSQSPSNKVTEKGKDVELRCDPISGHTALYWYRQSLGQGLEFLIYFQGNSAPDKSGLPSDRFSAERTGGSVSTLTIQRTQQEDSAVYLCASSPRGGGPFNSPLHFGNGTRLTVT.

This clonotype was picked up many times. The V and J genes are TRBV15 and TRBJ1-2, with 8 bases aligning to TRBD1. Trimming removed 1 base from V and 8 bases from J; junction bases left unmatched: 9. This CDR3 comprises 15 residues. The germline CDR1 and CDR2 sequences are LNHNV and YYDKDF (reference sequence). CDR3 loop: CATSRAGTGSYGYTF. The CDR3 DNA reads TGTGCCACCAGCAGAGCCGGGACAGGTTCTTACGGCTACACCTTC.

This clonotype was counted ten times or more. The chain has TRBV29-1 and TRBJ1-2, with 7 positions matching TRBD1. This CDR3 region has 14 residues. With 3 bases clipped from V and 4 bases from J, the junction kept 8 bases outside the gene matches. The V gene's germline CDR1 is SQVTM and CDR2 ANQGSEA. CDR3 in DNA: TGCAGCGTTGATTCGGGACAGAGGGTCTATGGCTACACCTTC. Its translation: CSVDSGQRVYGYTF.

This clonotype occurred many times. This rearrangement joins TRBV20-1 to TRBJ2-1; perhaps D is TRBD1 or TRBD2 (5 bases each). The ends were cut back, 3 bases at V and 0 bases at J, with 12 bases in the middle. CDR3 length equals 15 residues. Germline CDR1 DFQATT, CDR2 SNEGSKA (reference sequence). This CDR3 reads CSARRDASSYNEQFF. CDR3 bases: TGCAGTGCTAGGAGGGACGCGAGCTCCTACAATGAGCAGTTCTTC.

This clonotype has a count of ten or more. The chain combines TRBV18 with TRBJ2-1; 7 bases are shared with TRBD1. The trim removed 4 bases at V and 9 bases at J, leaving 9 bases unmatched. Germline V CDR1 and CDR2: KGHSH, LQKENI. CDR3 length: 14 amino acids. The CDR3: CASSLGTVGGEQFF. In nucleotides, the CDR3 is TGTGCCAGCTCACTCGGGACAGTAGGAGGTGAGCAGTTCTTC.

Ten or more counts support this clonotype. The CDR3 here is CASSAEVVPNTGELFF. Written as DNA, the CDR3 is TGTGCCAGCAGCGCCGAAGTAGTCCCGAACACCGGGGAGCTGTTTTTT. The rearrangement joins TRBV9 to TRBJ2-2, with unresolved D. This CDR3 has 16 residues. Trimming cost V 3 bases and J 0 bases, with 12 bases left between them. CDR1 and CDR2 from the germline V gene are SGDLS and YYNGEE.

This clonotype appeared many times. The gene calls are TRBV27 and TRBJ1-4; no definite D call. The germline gives CDR1 MNHEY, CDR2 SMNVEV (reference sequence). V was shortened by 6 bases and J by 0 bases, with 8 bases between the two germline ends. The CDR3 loop spans 14 amino acids. CDR3: CASSSGSTNEKLFF. The CDR3 region has the DNA TGTGCCAGCAGCTCCGGCTCAACTAATGAAAAACTGTTTTTT.

This clonotype came up many times. The chain joins TRBV20-1 to TRBJ1-2; the D is unclear. The germline gives CDR1 DFQATT, CDR2 SNEGSKA (reference sequence). The V end was cut by 3 bases, the J end by 3 bases, with 8 bases between. The length of the CDR3 is 12 residues. CDR3 region: CSARVRDYGYTF. CDR3 bases: TGCAGTGCTAGGGTACGGGACTATGGCTACACCTTC.

This clonotype is categorized as medium-sized. The chain recombines TRBV6-2 or TRBV6-3 with TRBJ2-7; D is ambiguous. Between the trimmed V and J ends, which lost 0 bases and 6 bases, there was a span of 9 bases. The CDR3 extends over 13 amino acids. Germline V gene lookup returns CDR1 MNHEY and CDR2 SVGEGT. CDR3 DNA: TGTGCCAGCAGTTACTCCTCGGTTCGCGAGCAGTACTTC. It encodes CASSYSSVREQYF.

This clonotype was found many times. V and J are TRBV20-1 and TRBJ2-7; perhaps TRBD2 as D (6 bases). CDR1 is DFQATT and CDR2 is SNEGSKA in the germline V gene (reference sequence). The V end was cut by 5 bases, the J end by 6 bases, with 26 bases between. CDR3 size: 16 residues. Here the CDR3 DNA reads TGCAGTGCTTCACCCTACCCGACTAGATCGGGGTCCGAGCAGTACTTC. Its protein product is CSASPYPTRSGSEQYF.

Ten or more counts support this clonotype. V gene TRBV27 combines with J gene TRBJ1-2; possible D gene TRBD1, 5 bases. This CDR3 region has 12 residues. The V end lost 6 bases, the J end lost 5 bases, and 10 bases lay between the germline ends. Germline CDR1 is MNHEY and CDR2 is SMNVEV (reference sequence). CDR3 in amino acids: CASRRGGYGYTF. CDR3 DNA sequence: TGTGCCAGCAGGAGGGGCGGTTATGGCTACACCTTC.

This clonotype was observed at least ten times. This rearrangement joins TRBV3-1 to TRBJ2-3; D gene ambiguous. This CDR3 spans 12 amino acids. V was shortened by 1 base and J by 3 bases, with 2 bases between the two germline ends. Germline V gives CDR1 LGHDT, CDR2 YNNKEL (reference sequence). CDR3 sequence: CASSQVTDTQYF. CDR3 coding DNA: TGTGCCAGCAGCCAAGTGACAGATACGCAGTATTTT.

This clonotype was seen many times. This chain connects TRBV5-5 to TRBJ2-1; no reliable D call. The CDR3 is 13 residues long. Trimming took off 0 bases at V and 6 bases at J, with 7 bases between the two ends. Germline V lookup: CDR1 SGHKS, CDR2 YYEKEE (reference sequence). CDR3 loop: CASSLASSNEQFF. For the CDR3, the DNA is TGTGCCAGCAGCTTGGCCTCCAGCAATGAGCAGTTCTTC.

This clonotype appeared many times. The chain joins TRBV20-1 to TRBJ2-5; 8 positions match TRBD1. CDR3 length: 13 residues. V lost 4 bases, J lost 2 bases, and 3 bases stayed unmatched. In germline, CDR1 is DFQATT, CDR2 SNEGSKA (reference sequence). CDR3 DNA: TGCAGTGCTAAAACAGGGGGTCAAGAGACCCAGTACTTC. Encoded protein: CSAKTGGQETQYF.

This clonotype was seen ten or more times. This chain joins TRBV27 and TRBJ1-2; D is possibly TRBD1 (5 bases). This CDR3 spans 17 amino acids. Germline lookup yields CDR1 MNHEY and CDR2 SMNVEV (reference sequence). Trimming took 6 bases from V and 7 from J, leaving 27 bases between them. The CDR3 sequence: CASSLTPGPGIKAGYTF. Written as DNA, the CDR3 is TGTGCCAGCAGCTTAACTCCCGGACCAGGGATAAAGGCTGGCTACACCTTC.

This clonotype was seen many times. The chain combines TRBV29-1 with TRBJ1-2, with 7 bases identical to TRBD1. Germline CDR1 is SQVTM and CDR2 is ANQGSEA. This CDR3 contains 14 residues. V shed 2 bases and J 2 bases; nucleotides not matched to a gene: 5. Here the CDR3 reads CSVEKGQNNYGYTF. In DNA form, the CDR3 reads TGCAGCGTTGAAAAGGGACAGAACAACTATGGCTACACCTTC.

This clonotype has a count of ten or more. The rearrangement links TRBV20-1 to TRBJ2-4, with D unclear. Germline values: CDR1 DFQATT, CDR2 SNEGSKA (reference sequence). V was clipped by 0 bases and J by 8 bases, with 14 bases between them. The CDR3 sequence is 14 residues long. DNA for the CDR3: TGCAGTGCTAGAGATTCCGGTGGGTTTGACATTCAGTACTTC. Protein sequence: CSARDSGGFDIQYF.

This clonotype has ten or more counts. This chain links TRBV10-3 with TRBJ2-7, with D possibly TRBD1 on 5 matching bases. The V end was cut by 2 bases, the J end by 0 bases, with 8 bases between. The V gene's germline CDR1 is ENHRY and CDR2 SYGVKD. The CDR3 spans 14 residues. In DNA, the CDR3 is TGTGCCATCAGTGAGGGGGCCAGCTCCTACGAGCAGTACTTC. Protein sequence: CAISEGASSYEQYF.

This clonotype was picked up many times. The chain uses TRBV24-1 and TRBJ2-3, with D unresolved. The V end lost 2 bases, the J end lost 3 bases, and 8 bases lay between the germline ends. The CDR3 is 14 residues long. CDR1 and CDR2 from the germline V gene are KGHDR and SFDVKD. CDR3 DNA: TGTGCCACCAGTGATTCCTGGAAGACAGATACGCAGTATTTT. Translating gives CATSDSWKTDTQYF.

This clonotype has at least ten counts. The chain joins TRBV28 to TRBJ2-4; D is unclear. With 5 bases removed from V and 0 bases from J, the gap between germline ends came to 14 bases. The CDR3 covers 16 residues. Germline lookup yields CDR1 MDHEN and CDR2 SYDVKM. CDR3 loop: CASSLAPLGAKNIQYF. The DNA of the CDR3 is TGTGCCAGCAGTCTGGCCCCCCTGGGAGCCAAAAACATTCAGTACTTC.

This clonotype showed up many times. The chain uses TRBV28 and TRBJ1-2; 8 bases line up with TRBD1. The V gene end was trimmed by 6 bases and the J gene end by 0 bases; junction bases not matched to a gene: 3. The germline V gene encodes CDR1 MDHEN and CDR2 SYDVKM. The CDR3 runs 14 residues. CDR3 amino acids: CASRTGGANYGYTF. The CDR3 DNA is TGTGCCAGCAGAACAGGGGGAGCTAACTATGGCTACACCTTC.